This entry describes one T cell receptor (beta chain). It has no known antigen specificity. No qualities accompany the bases; no much larger clone lies one base away. TCRbeta CDR3 regions were sequenced with the immunoSEQ Assay. After extraction, genomic DNA underwent amplification by bias-controlled multiplex PCR, followed by high-throughput sequencing. As for the original processing: To quantify the absolute abundance of every unique TCRbeta CDR3 region, sequences were collapsed and filtered. Usable DNA was measured by amplifying reference genes present in all nucleated cells, and TCRbeta template counts were normalized to that usable DNA to estimate T cell fraction. Repertoire TCRs were annotated as SARS-CoV-2-specific when V gene, CDR3 amino acid sequence and J gene were exactly matched to a known reactive TCR set. The reference SARS-CoV-2 TCR set came from MIRA and was filtered for enrichment in COVID-19-positive ImmuneCODE repertoires, removing public or cross-reactive TCRs. Based on the MIRA antigens, annotated TCRs were further analysed at the level of specific ORF or position within ORF. Breadth was defined as the number of annotated unique rearrangements divided by the total number of unique productive rearrangements, and depth was defined as the summed frequency of the annotated unique rearrangements. TCR breadth was compared between groups using two-sided Wilcoxon rank-sum tests. TCRdb retrieved this table from immuneACCESS and kept in-frame rearrangements only. Not all clones are present; in checked studies, unresolved V genes account for under half, and no reason is known for the remainder. The DNA was the basis for D and trimming; V, J and clone size are from that table. This sample gives about 320,000 clones in total; around 81% of them show up just once. The ten largest clones capture 2% to 2.5% of the sample.

This entry comes from a study of Ad26.COV2.S vaccination and SARS-CoV-2 variants (dated by TCRdb to the early 2020s). For context, the study as a whole: Donors in the vaccine arm were drawn from COV1001, a phase I-IIa trial of Ad26.COV2.S in healthy adults that was multicentre, randomized, double-blind and placebo-controlled. Trial participants were randomized into five groups of five, in which low-dose or high-dose Ad26.COV2.S was given once or twice, or placebo was given on both occasions. The TCR-sequenced set comprised around 32 samples: around 20 Ad26.COV2.S vaccine recipients, 5 placebo recipients and 8 SARS-CoV-2 convalescent individuals. Ad26.COV2.S was given intramuscularly at 5x10^10 or 1x10^11 viral particles, as a single shot or as two shots 56 days apart. TCRbeta repertoire sequencing was used to assess the specificity and breadth of SARS-CoV-2-reactive T cell receptors after Ad26.COV2.S vaccination. Throughout the experiments and outcome assessment, investigators stayed blinded to trial group allocation.

Sample treatment or condition, as interpreted from the label and publication: over 15 received Ad26.COV2.S at low or high dose, single or two shots; several received placebo; per-sample allocation not given. Repertoires of vaccine and placebo recipients were sequenced from samples taken on day 63 after the first injection. Between 29 July and 7 August 2020, Cohort 1b enrolled 25 adults aged 18-55 years at one site in Boston, USA. Ad26.COV2.S was a replication-incompetent adenovirus type 26 vector that expressed a prefusion-stabilized SARS-CoV-2 spike protein derived from the original Wuhan strain. General findings and caveats noted by the study authors: Substantial breadth of spike-specific CD8+ and CD4+ T cell responses was reported after vaccination. It was noted by the authors that total T cell responses may have been underestimated by the TCR breadth and depth analyses. Non-spike TCR breadth was comparable between vaccine and placebo recipients, consistent with the vaccine containing only spike. The study was not powered for comparison of responses between vaccine doses or regimens. Compared with placebo recipients, Ad26.COV2.S recipients showed higher spike-specific TCR breadth (P = 0.0014).

The germline V gene (reference sequence) yields LGHDT for CDR1 and YNNKEL for CDR2. Reading from cysteine to phenylalanine, the CDR3 counts 15 amino acids. CDR3 DNA only is kept here, 45 bases in frame from base 1. Compared with germline, V lacks 4 bases and J lacks 7 bases; bases without a gene match: 7. The receptor was isolated from a person aged 18-65 years who received the Ad26.COV2.S COVID-19 vaccine or a placebo. Sample: peripheral blood, taken in a trial of Ad26.COV2.S vaccine versus placebo. The rearrangement combines TRBV3-1 (or the pseudogene TRBV3-2) with TRBJ2-3, and 11 junction bases match TRBD2. The CDR3 region: CASSPASGGLNTQYF. The DNA sequence is given as TGTGCCAGCAGCCCCGCTAGCGGGGGGTTGAATACGCAGTATTTT.